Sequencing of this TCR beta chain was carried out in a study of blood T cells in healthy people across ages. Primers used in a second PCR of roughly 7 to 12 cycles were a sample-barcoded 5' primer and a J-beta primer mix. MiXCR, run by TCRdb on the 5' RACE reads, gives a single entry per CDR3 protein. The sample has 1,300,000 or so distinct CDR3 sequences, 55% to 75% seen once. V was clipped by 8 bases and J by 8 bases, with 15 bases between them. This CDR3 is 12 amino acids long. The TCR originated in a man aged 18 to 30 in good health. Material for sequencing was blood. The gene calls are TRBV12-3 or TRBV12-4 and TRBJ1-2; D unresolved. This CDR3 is CASAPSLGGYTF. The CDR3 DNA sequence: TGTGCCAGCGCCCCGTCTCTGGGAGGCTACACCTTC.